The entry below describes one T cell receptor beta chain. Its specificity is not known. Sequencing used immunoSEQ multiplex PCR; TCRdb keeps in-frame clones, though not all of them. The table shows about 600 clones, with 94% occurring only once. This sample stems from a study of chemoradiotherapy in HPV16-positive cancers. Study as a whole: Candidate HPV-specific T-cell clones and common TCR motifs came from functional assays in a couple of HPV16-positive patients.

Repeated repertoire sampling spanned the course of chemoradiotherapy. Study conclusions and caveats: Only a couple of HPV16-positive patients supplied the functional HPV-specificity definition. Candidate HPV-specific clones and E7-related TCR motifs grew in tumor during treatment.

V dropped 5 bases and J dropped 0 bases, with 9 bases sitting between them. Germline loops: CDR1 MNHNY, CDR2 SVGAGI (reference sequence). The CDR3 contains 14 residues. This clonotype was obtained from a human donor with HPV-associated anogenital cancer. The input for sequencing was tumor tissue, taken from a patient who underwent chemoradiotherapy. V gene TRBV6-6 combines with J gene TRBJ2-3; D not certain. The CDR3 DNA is TGTGCCAGCAGTCCAGGACCTAGCACAGATACGCAGTATTTT. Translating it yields CASSPGPSTDTQYF.